The entry that follows covers one T cell receptor beta chain sequence. The data originate from a study of T-cell reconstitution after alpha-beta-depleted transplantation in children. This CDR3 region has 17 residues. Trimming removed 2 bases from V and 6 bases from J; junction bases left unmatched: 11. Germline CDR1 reads SGHRS; CDR2 reads YFSETQ. Preparation of the TCRbeta library was carried out with unique molecular identifiers. One entry per CDR3 protein, called by TCRdb with MiXCR from the PCR reads. The sample shows approximately 980,000 distinct CDR3 sequences, about 31% of them seen only once.

The receptor comes from a boy younger than two who had a stem cell transplant for SCID, so the T cells may come from the graft donor. The material was PBMCs, mostly from graft donor cells, obtained 360 days after TCRalphabeta/CD19-depleted stem cell transplant. This chain uses TRBV5-1 with TRBJ2-3; TRBD2 matches at 11 bases. CDR3 in amino acids: CASSFRSSGGSSDTQYF. The CDR3 nucleotides are TGCGCCAGCAGCTTTAGGTCTAGCGGGGGGTCCTCGGATACGCAGTATTTT.